Included here is one T cell receptor beta chain sequence, with context. This record belongs to a study of blood T cell repertoires in COVID-19. Study background: Whether acute or convalescent, the COVID-19 samples came from the United States, Italy and Spain. T cells, B-cell-depleted T cells, or PBMCs supplied cDNA or gDNA.

This CDR3 is built from 14 residues. Germline CDR1 is DFQATT and CDR2 is SNEGSKA (reference sequence). As originally analysed: How many nucleated cells were present was estimated from reference gene primer amplification. TCRdb's table, derived via immunoSEQ multiplex PCR, lists solely in-frame clones and lacks some. The DNA gave D and trimming, while V, J and clone size come from that table. The table lists approximately 240,000 clones, roughly 84% of them singletons, with roughly 2.6% in the top ten. The rearrangement joins TRBV20-1 to TRBJ2-1; TRBD2 is a possible D gene (6 bases). Material for sequencing was peripheral blood. The sequence came from a man over 45 who had recovered from COVID-19. The CDR3 reads CRASSGLGPNEQFF. The CDR3 DNA is TGCAGGGCAAGTTCGGGACTGGGCCCCAATGAGCAGTTCTTC.